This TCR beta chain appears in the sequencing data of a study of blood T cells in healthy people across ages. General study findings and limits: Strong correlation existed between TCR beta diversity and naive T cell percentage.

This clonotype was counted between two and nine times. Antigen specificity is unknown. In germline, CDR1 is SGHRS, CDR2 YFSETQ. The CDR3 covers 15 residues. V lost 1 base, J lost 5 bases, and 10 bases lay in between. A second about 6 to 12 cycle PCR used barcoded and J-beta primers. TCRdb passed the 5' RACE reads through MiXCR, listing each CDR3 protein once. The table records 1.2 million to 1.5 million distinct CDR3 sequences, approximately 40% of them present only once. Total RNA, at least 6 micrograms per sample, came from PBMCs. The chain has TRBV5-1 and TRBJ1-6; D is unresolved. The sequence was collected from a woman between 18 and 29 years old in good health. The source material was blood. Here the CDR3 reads CASSLQSADNSPLHF. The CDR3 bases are TGCGCCAGCAGCTTGCAGTCAGCCGATAATTCACCCCTCCACTTT. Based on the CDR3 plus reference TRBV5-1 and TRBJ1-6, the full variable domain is KAGVTQTPRYLIKTRGQQVTLSCSPISGHRSVSWYQQTPGQGLQFLFEYFSETQRNKGNFPGRFSGRQFSNSRSEMNVSTLELGDSALYLCASSLQSADNSPLHFGNGTRLTVT.